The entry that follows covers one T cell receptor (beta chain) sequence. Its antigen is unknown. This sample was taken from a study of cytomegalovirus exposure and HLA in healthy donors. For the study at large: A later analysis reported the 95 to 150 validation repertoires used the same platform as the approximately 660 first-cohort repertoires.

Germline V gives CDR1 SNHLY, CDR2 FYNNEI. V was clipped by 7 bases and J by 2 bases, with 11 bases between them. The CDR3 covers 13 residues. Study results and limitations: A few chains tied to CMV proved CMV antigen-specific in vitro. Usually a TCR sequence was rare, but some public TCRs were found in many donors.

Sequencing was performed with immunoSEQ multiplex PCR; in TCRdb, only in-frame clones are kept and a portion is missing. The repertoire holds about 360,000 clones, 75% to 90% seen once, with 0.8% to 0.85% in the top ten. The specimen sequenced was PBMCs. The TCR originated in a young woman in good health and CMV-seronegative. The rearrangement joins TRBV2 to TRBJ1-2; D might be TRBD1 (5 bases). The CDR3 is CASTQGGNYGYTF. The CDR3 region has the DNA TGTGCCAGCACGCAGGGAGGCAACTATGGCTACACCTTC.